This note documents a single TCR beta chain sequence. Its antigen is not known. This specimen comes from a study of T cells in Graves' hyperthyroidism and ophthalmopathy. General study findings and limits: A 13 V-J model separated ophthalmopathy from stable hyperthyroidism.

Germline V gene data show CDR1 as SGHRS and CDR2 as YFSETQ. This CDR3 has 14 amino acids. The V and J ends lost 2 bases and 8 bases, in that order; junction bases with no gene match: 6. The PBMCs were sourced from fresh peripheral blood (more than 9 ml). RNA transcripts served as the template for amplifying TCR beta CDR3 regions. During a first-round RT-PCR of the TCR CDR3, the HTBI primer set was used. TCRdb reanalysed the multiplex PCR reads using MiXCR and keeps one entry per CDR3 protein. The sample carries more than 55,000 distinct CDR3 sequences, 53% recorded once. Sequenced material: blood. V gene TRBV5-1 combines with J gene TRBJ2-1, with 8 bases that match TRBD2. This TCR came from a woman aged 55 to 70 with Graves' ophthalmopathy. This chain's CDR3 is CASSLGGLADEQFF. The DNA of the CDR3 is TGCGCCAGCAGCTTAGGTGGACTAGCCGATGAGCAGTTCTTC.